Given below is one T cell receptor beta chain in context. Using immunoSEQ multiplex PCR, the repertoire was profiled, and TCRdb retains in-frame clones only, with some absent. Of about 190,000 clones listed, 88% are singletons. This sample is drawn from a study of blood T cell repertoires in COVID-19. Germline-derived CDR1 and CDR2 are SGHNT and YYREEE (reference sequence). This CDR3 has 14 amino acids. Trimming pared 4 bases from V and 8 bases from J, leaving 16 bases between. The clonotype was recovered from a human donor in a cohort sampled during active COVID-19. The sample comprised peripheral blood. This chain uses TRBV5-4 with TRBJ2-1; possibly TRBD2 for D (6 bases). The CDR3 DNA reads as TGTGCCAGCAGCCCCCTGGGCGGGACGGATGAGCAGTTCTTC. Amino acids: CASSPLGGTDEQFF. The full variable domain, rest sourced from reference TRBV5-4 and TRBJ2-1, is ETGVTQSPTHLIKTRGQQVTLRCSSQSGHNTVSWYQQALGQGPQFIFQYYREEENGRGNFPPRFSGLQFPNYSSELNVNALELDDSALYLCASSPLGGTDEQFFGPGTRLTVL.